This TCR beta chain derives from a study of cytomegalovirus exposure and HLA in healthy donors (dated by TCRdb to 2016 to 2017). Regarding the study in general: The 670 or so repertoires of the first cohort and the 95 to 150 validation repertoires were produced on the same platform, according to a later analysis. A separate validation cohort of 100 to 150 different subjects was used in addition to the roughly 700-subject first cohort. To predict cytomegalovirus infection status, the study brought together high-throughput TCR immunosequencing, statistical association of individual TCRs with disease status, and machine learning. The study aimed to test whether signatures of past pathogen exposure could be identified by cataloging public T cell receptors.

The library was prepared using the immunoSEQ multiplex PCR assay. Per the source publication's procedure: A statistical classification framework was developed to diagnose cytomegalovirus status using the catalog of TCR beta chain sequences. What TCRdb holds here is the immuneACCESS table cut down to in-frame rearrangements. Part of the clones is not present; checked against another copy, under half of the missing clones reflect an unresolved V gene, and the others are unexplained. The V and J calls and the clone size are those of that table, but D and trimming were determined from the DNA. This sample is represented by 150,000 to 200,000 clones; roughly 90% of them were singletons. Approximately 2% of the sample is in the top ten clones. Note on this clone: What this receptor recognizes is not known. No much larger clone exists at a distance of one base, and base qualities are not known.

Study-level results and caveats: A later analysis found that TCRs clustered in the first cohort also tended to co-occur in the 120 or so validation repertoires, with approximately 94% of cluster scores above 0. Cytomegalovirus status was reported to be diagnosed by the classifier with high specificity and sensitivity in both the original and validation cohorts. While some public TCRs were present in many individuals, most TCR sequences turned up only very rarely across donors. The study listed approximately 150 TCR beta chains as associated with cytomegalovirus. In vitro tests confirmed that a few of the cytomegalovirus-associated TCR beta chains recognize cytomegalovirus antigens. A later analysis had no HLA typing for the validation cohort, so co-occurrence there was scored across all 130 or so repertoires. The authors suggested that the approach could potentially be generalized to other disease states and immunological phenotypes.

As encoded in the germline V gene, CDR1 is SGHTA while CDR2 is FQGNSA. The CDR3 has 15 amino acids, counting the end cysteine and phenylalanine. The kept DNA is CDR3 alone, 45 bases in frame from the first base. V is pruned by 6 bases and J by 7 bases, leaving 9 bases of the junction without a gene match. The donors were included in the validation cohort of approximately 120 subjects, a group kept apart from the approximately 700-subject first cohort. In this chain, TRBV7-2 is recombined with TRBJ2-5; the central 12 bases match TRBD2. Sequencing input: PBMCs. The source is a woman under 30 in good health and CMV-seronegative. The CDR3 protein is CASSFRTSGEGTQYF. The DNA sequence follows: TGTGCCAGCAGTTTCAGGACTAGCGGGGAGGGGACCCAGTACTTC.